This T cell receptor beta chain comes out of a study of T cell repertoires in cytomegalovirus infection. As regards this clonotype: Its antigen remains unidentified.

The V end lost 4 bases, the J end lost 7 bases, and 14 bases lay between the germline ends. This CDR3 comprises 15 residues. Germline loops: CDR1 SGHVS, CDR2 FNYEAQ. One entry per CDR3 protein results from TCRdb running MiXCR on the reads. The sample contains hundreds of thousands of distinct CDR3 sequences, 40% to 50% of which appear only once. The rearrangement links TRBV7-6 to TRBJ1-6; the D gene is possibly TRBD1 (5 bases). This sample comprised cultured PBMCs, obtained from culture after CMV antigen stimulation. The sequence came from a human donor in good health (CMV status not recorded). Some clones in this sample may be carry-over from other donors' samples. The CDR3 reads CASSSRLGLNSPLHF. Here the CDR3 DNA reads TGTGCCAGCAGCTCCCGTTTGGGGCTAAATTCACCCCTCCACTTT.